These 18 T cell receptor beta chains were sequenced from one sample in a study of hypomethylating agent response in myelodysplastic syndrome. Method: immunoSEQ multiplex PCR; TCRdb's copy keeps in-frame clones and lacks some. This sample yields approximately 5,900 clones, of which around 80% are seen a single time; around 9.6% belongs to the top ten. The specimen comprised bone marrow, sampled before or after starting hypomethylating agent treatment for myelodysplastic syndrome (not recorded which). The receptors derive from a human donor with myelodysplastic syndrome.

The CDR3 sequence is CASSLTETKPSTEAFF. CDR3 coding DNA: TGCGCCAGCAGCTTGACAGAGACTAAGCCAAGCACTGAAGCTTTCTTT. The rearrangement links TRBV5-1 to TRBJ1-1; D uncertain. Germline V gives CDR1 SGHRS, CDR2 YFSETQ. The length of the CDR3 is 16 residues. The V and J ends lost 1 base and 4 bases respectively, with 17 bases between them.

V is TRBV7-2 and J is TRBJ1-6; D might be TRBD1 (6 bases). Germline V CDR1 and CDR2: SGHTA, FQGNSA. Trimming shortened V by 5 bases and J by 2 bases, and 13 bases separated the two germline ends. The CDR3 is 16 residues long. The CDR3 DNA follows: TGTGCCAGCAGCGGCAGGGGTAGCGCCTATAATTCACCCCTCCACTTT. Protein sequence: CASSGRGSAYNSPLHF.

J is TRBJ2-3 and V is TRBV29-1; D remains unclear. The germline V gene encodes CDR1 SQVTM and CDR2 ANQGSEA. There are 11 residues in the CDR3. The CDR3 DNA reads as TGCAGTGGTTGGTGGTCAGATACGCAGTATTTT. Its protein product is CSGWWSDTQYF.

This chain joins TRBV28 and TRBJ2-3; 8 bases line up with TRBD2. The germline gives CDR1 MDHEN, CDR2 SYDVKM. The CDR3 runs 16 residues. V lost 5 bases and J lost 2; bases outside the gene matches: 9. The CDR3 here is CASSPRGGTPTDTQYF. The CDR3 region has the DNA TGTGCCAGCAGTCCCCGGGGGGGGACACCCACAGATACGCAGTATTTT.

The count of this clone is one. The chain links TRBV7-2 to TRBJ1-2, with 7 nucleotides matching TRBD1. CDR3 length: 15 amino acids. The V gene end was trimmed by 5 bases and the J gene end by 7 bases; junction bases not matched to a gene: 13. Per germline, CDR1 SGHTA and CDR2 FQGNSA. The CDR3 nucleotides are TGTGCCAGCAGCCGAATTGGGACAGCCCATTTTGGCTACACCTTC. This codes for CASSRIGTAHFGYTF.

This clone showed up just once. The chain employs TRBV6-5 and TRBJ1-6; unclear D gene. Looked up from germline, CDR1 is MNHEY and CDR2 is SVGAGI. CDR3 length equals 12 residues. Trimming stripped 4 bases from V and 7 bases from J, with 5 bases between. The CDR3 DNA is TGTGCCAGCAGTTTTAGAAATTCACCCCTCCACTTT. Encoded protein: CASSFRNSPLHF.

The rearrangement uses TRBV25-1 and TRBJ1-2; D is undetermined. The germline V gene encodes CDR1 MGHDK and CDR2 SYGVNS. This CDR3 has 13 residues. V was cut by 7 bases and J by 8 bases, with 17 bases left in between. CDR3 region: CASMDDSVRGYTF. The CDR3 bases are TGTGCCAGCATGGACGATTCGGTCCGCGGCTACACCTTC.

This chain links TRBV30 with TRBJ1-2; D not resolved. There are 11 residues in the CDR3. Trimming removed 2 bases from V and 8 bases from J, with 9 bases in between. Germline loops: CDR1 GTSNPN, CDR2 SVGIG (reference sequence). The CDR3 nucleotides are TGTGCCTGGAGTCGGCTCCTCGGCTACACCTTC. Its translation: CAWSRLLGYTF.

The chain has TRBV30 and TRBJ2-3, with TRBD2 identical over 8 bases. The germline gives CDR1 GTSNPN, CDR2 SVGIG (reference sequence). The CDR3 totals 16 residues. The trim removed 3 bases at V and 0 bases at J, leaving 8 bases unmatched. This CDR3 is CAWSPGRGKSTDTQYF. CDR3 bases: TGTGCCTGGAGCCCCGGGAGGGGGAAAAGCACAGATACGCAGTATTTT.

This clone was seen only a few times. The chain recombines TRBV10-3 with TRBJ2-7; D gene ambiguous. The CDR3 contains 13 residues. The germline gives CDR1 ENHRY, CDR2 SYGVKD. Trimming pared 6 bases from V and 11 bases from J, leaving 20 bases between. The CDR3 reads CAIRPISQQKEYF. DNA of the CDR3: TGTGCCATCAGGCCCATCTCCCAGCAAAAAGAGTACTTC.

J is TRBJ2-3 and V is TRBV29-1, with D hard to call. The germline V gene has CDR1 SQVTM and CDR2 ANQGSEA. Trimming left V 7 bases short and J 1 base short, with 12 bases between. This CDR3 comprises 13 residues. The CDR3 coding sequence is TGCAGCGATGGGAAATTGGGCACAGATACGCAGTATTTT. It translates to CSDGKLGTDTQYF.

Here the CDR3 DNA reads TGTGCCAGCAGTGAAGCGGGGGACTATGAAAAACTGTTTTTT. Its translation: CASSEAGDYEKLFF. This chain connects TRBV6-1 to TRBJ1-4; D is perhaps TRBD1 (5 bases). The V end lost 0 bases, the J end lost 6 bases, and 8 bases lay between the germline ends. The length of the CDR3 is 14 residues. Germline CDR1 MNHNS, CDR2 SASEGT.

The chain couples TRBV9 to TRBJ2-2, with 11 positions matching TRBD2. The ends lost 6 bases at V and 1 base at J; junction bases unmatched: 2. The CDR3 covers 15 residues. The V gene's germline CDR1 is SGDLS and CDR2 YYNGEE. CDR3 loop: CASKGTSGNTGELFF. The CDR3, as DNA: TGTGCCAGCAAGGGGACTAGCGGGAACACCGGGGAGCTGTTTTTT.

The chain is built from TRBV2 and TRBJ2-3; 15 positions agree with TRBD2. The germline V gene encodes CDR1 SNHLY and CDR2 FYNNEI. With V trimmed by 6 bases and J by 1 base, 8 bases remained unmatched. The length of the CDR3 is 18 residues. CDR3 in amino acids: CASSPGTSGGRGTDTQYF. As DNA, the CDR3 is TGTGCCAGCAGCCCTGGGACTAGCGGGGGGCGGGGCACAGATACGCAGTATTTT.

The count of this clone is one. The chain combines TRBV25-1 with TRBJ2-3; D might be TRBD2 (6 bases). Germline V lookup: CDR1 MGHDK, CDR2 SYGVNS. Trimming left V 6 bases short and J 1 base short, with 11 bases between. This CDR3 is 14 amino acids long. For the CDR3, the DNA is TGTGCCAGCAGCCTTCGCGGGGGCACAGATACGCAGTATTTT. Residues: CASSLRGGTDTQYF.

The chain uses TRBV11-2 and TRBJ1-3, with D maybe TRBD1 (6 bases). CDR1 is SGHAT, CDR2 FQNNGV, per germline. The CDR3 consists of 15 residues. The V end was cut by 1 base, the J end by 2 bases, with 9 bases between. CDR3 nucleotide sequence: TGTGCCAGCAGCTTAGGGTCAGGGGCTGGAAACACCATATATTTT. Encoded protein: CASSLGSGAGNTIYF.

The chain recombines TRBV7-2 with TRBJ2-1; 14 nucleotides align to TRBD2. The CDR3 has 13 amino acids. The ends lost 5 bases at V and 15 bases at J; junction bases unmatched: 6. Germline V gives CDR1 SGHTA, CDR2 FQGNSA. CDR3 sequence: CASSAGTSGGPFF. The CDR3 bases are TGTGCCAGCAGCGCAGGGACTAGCGGGGGACCGTTCTTC.

The DNA of the CDR3 is TGTGCCAGCAGCCCTTCGGGCGGGGTGACCGGAGGGTATGAGCAGTTCTTC. Its translation: CASSPSGGVTGGYEQFF. This chain connects TRBV4-2 to TRBJ2-1; tentatively, D is TRBD2 (6 bases). In germline, CDR1 is LGHNA, CDR2 YNFKEQ. The V gene lost 4 bases and the J gene lost 8 bases, with 24 bases spanning the gap. The CDR3 is 17 amino acids.